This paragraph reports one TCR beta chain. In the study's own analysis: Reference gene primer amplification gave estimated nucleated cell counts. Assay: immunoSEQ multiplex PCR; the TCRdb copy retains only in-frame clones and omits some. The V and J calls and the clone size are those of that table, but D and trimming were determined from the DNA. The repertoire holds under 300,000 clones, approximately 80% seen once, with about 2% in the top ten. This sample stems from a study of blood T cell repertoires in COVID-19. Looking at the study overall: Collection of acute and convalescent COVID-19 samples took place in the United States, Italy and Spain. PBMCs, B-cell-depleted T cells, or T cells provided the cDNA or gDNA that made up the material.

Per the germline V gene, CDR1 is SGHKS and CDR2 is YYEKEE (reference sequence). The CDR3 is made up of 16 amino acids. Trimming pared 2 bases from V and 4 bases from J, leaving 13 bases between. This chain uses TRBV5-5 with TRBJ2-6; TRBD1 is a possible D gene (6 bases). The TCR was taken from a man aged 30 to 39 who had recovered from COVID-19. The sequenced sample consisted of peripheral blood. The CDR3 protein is CASSLSTGSGANVLTF. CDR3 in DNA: TGTGCCAGCAGCTTAAGTACAGGGTCCGGGGCCAACGTCCTGACTTTC.